The 8 T cell receptor beta chains presented below share a single source sample, sequenced in a study of CD8+ T cells in alopecia areata. cDNA serving as the sequencing template came from extracted, reverse transcribed RNA. Assay used: immunoSEQ multiplex PCR; TCRdb lists only in-frame clones, some missing. Here the sample spans about 200,000 clones, 55% to 75% being singletons. Treatment: oral pan-JAK inhibitor, 5-10 mg twice daily. Sequencing was performed on CD4+ T cells sorted from blood, taken at week 24, from a patient treated with tofacitinib. The receptors stem from a human donor with alopecia areata.

V is TRBV25-1 and J is TRBJ2-1; 11 bases map to TRBD2. The CDR3 covers 15 residues. Germline CDR1 MGHDK, CDR2 SYGVNS. V lost 7 bases and J lost 7; bases outside the gene matches: 9. CDR3 in amino acids: CASTPTSGSRNEQFF. The CDR3 nucleotides read TGTGCCAGCACGCCTACTAGCGGGAGTAGGAATGAGCAGTTCTTC.

V is TRBV27 and J is TRBJ1-5, with D uncertain. Deletions cut 3 bases from V and 5 bases from J, with 8 bases between. Germline V gives CDR1 MNHEY, CDR2 SMNVEV (reference sequence). The CDR3 sequence is 13 residues long. CDR3 sequence: CASSFGVDQPQHF. Written as DNA, the CDR3 is TGTGCCAGCAGTTTCGGGGTAGATCAGCCCCAGCATTTT.

The V gene is TRBV6-5, the J gene TRBJ2-5; 9 bases fit TRBD2. The CDR3 has 14 residues. The V and J ends lost 6 bases and 0 bases, in that order; junction bases with no gene match: 2. The germline V gene has CDR1 MNHEY and CDR2 SVGAGI. This CDR3 is CASRASGNQETQYF. In nucleotides, the CDR3 is TGTGCCAGCAGAGCTAGCGGGAACCAAGAGACCCAGTACTTC.

This rearrangement joins TRBV7-2 to TRBJ1-6, with D unresolved. V was clipped by 3 bases and J by 7 bases, with 1 base between them. Per the germline V gene, CDR1 is SGHTA and CDR2 is FQGNSA. This CDR3 spans 11 amino acids. This CDR3 reads CASSLNSPLHF. CDR3 coding DNA: TGTGCCAGCAGCTTGAATTCACCCCTCCACTTT. Using reference TRBV7-2 and TRBJ1-6 for the parts outside the CDR3, the full variable domain is GAGVSQSPSNKVTEKGKDVELRCDPISGHTALYWYRQSLGQGLEFLIYFQGNSAPDKSGLPSDRFSAERTGGSVSTLTIQRTQQEDSAVYLCASSLNSPLHFGNGTRLTVT.

This clone was seen only a few times. CDR3 protein: CSVGFGQNYGYTF. The CDR3 coding sequence is TGCAGCGTTGGCTTCGGGCAGAACTATGGCTACACCTTC. This chain links TRBV29-1 with TRBJ1-2, with D unclear. The V end was cut by 4 bases, the J end by 2 bases, with 11 bases between. Per the germline V gene, CDR1 is SQVTM and CDR2 is ANQGSEA. This CDR3 is built from 13 residues.

The chain combines TRBV25-1 with TRBJ2-7; unclear D gene. CDR1 and CDR2 (germline): MGHDK, SYGVNS. The V end was cut by 3 bases, the J end by 4 bases, with 10 bases between. CDR3 size: 13 residues. As DNA, the CDR3 is TGTGCCAGCAGTGATGCCACCCAGTACGAGCAGTACTTC. This sequence encodes CASSDATQYEQYF.

J is TRBJ2-2 and V is TRBV9; D is possibly TRBD2 (5 bases). CDR3 length: 16 residues. V lost 4 bases to trimming and J lost 4 bases, with 17 bases between them. Germline assignment: CDR1 SGDLS and CDR2 YYNGEE. The CDR3 is CASSLHPQRSTGELFF. The CDR3 region has the DNA TGTGCCAGCAGCCTCCACCCCCAGCGGTCCACCGGGGAGCTGTTTTTT.

The gene calls are TRBV6-1 and TRBJ1-6, with 8 bases matching TRBD1. This CDR3 spans 15 amino acids. Germline V gene lookup returns CDR1 MNHNS and CDR2 SASEGT. V lost 5 bases to trimming and J lost 4 bases; unmatched junction nucleotides: 4. The CDR3 reads CASSTGTGYNSPLHF. CDR3 coding DNA: TGTGCCAGCAGTACAGGGACAGGTTATAATTCACCCCTCCACTTT.